These T cell receptor beta chains were read from a single sample in a study of CD8+CD57+ T cells in acquired aplastic anemia. Each CDR3 protein is one row after TCRdb ran MiXCR on the reads. Of some 130,000 distinct CDR3 sequences detected, about 46% appear once; the ten largest clones hold 2.5% to 3%. The sample comprised sorted CD4+, CD8+, or CD8+CD57+ T cells (not recorded which) from PBMCs. These receptors were taken from a human donor in good health, serving as a control. Both conserved end residues are part of each CDR3. D genes are given only for firm matches. The listing skips clone size in some rows; elsewhere it reads once, few, many or a size class.

abundance,v_gene,d_gene,j_gene,CDR3aa,CDR3nt
NA,TRBV7-9,TRBD1,TRBJ2-7,CASSWDRTSPYEQYF,TGTGCCAGCAGCTGGGACAGGACCAGTCCATACGAGCAGTACTTC
many,TRBV7-6,NA,TRBJ2-7,CVSSLGDTSSYEQYF,TGTGTCAGCAGCTTAGGGGACACCAGCTCCTACGAGCAGTACTTC
many,TRBV5-5,NA,TRBJ1-1,CASSLLGHTEAFF,TGTGCCAGCAGCTTATTGGGGCACACTGAAGCTTTCTTT
NA,TRBV2,NA,TRBJ1-1,CASSESGEAFF,TGTGCCAGCAGTGAATCCGGTGAAGCTTTCTTT
NA,TRBV24-1,NA,TRBJ2-5,CATSDSEGTVGETQYF,TGTGCCACCAGTGACTCCGAAGGGACGGTGGGAGAGACCCAGTACTTC
NA,TRBV7-9,NA,TRBJ1-2,CASRLYGYTF,TGTGCCAGCAGACTCTATGGCTACACCTTC
NA,TRBV6-1,NA,TRBJ2-1,CASRGDISGYNEQFF,TGTGCCAGCCGGGGCGATATATCGGGCTACAATGAGCAGTTCTTC
NA,TRBV7-2,NA,TRBJ1-2,CASSLPVQMGGYTF,TGTGCCAGCAGCTTACCAGTGCAAATGGGTGGCTACACCTTC
NA,TRBV5-1,TRBD2,TRBJ2-7,CASSNRPEGTSGASYEQYF,TGCGCCAGCAGCAATCGTCCGGAAGGGACTAGCGGGGCCTCCTACGAGCAGTACTTC
many,TRBV4-2,NA,TRBJ2-3,CASSQDRAGYTQYF,TGTGCCAGCAGCCAAGACCGGGCGGGGTATACGCAGTATTTT
NA,TRBV29-1,NA,TRBJ1-2,CSVVAGFARGYTF,TGCAGCGTTGTGGCTGGGTTTGCAAGGGGCTACACCTTC
once,TRBV29-1,TRBD1,TRBJ1-2,CSVTPTGQNYGYTF,TGCAGCGTTACCCCGACAGGGCAGAACTATGGCTACACCTTC
NA,TRBV5-1,TRBD1,TRBJ1-6,CASRTGTGFNSPLHF,TGCGCCAGCAGGACCGGGACAGGATTTAATTCACCCCTCCACTTT
few,TRBV2,NA,TRBJ1-5,CASSAQGRNQPQHF,TGTGCCAGCAGTGCGCAGGGCCGCAATCAGCCCCAGCATTTT
many,TRBV20-1,TRBD2,TRBJ2-7,CSALAGTSYEQYF,TGCAGTGCTCTAGCCGGGACTAGCTACGAGCAGTACTTC
many,TRBV6-5,NA,TRBJ1-2,CAIRDNYGYTF,TGTGCTATACGGGACAACTATGGCTACACCTTC
NA,TRBV5-6,NA,TRBJ1-1,CASSLPASRGTEAFF,TGTGCCAGCAGCTTGCCCGCCAGTCGCGGGACTGAAGCTTTCTTT
NA,TRBV10-2,NA,TRBJ2-7,CASHRGGAGYEQYF,TGCGCCAGCCATAGAGGGGGGGCGGGTTACGAGCAGTACTTC
many,TRBV15,NA,TRBJ2-1,CATSRAGGRGGYEQFF,TGTGCCACCAGCAGAGCAGGGGGGCGCGGAGGCTATGAGCAGTTCTTC
many,TRBV6-5,NA,TRBJ2-3,CASSRESRADTQYF,TGTGCCAGCAGTCGCGAGTCTAGGGCAGATACGCAGTATTTT
NA,TRBV11-1,NA,TRBJ1-1,CASSTGYRGMNTEAFF,TGTGCCAGCAGCACAGGGTATCGGGGCATGAACACTGAAGCTTTCTTT
NA,TRBV2,TRBD2,TRBJ2-5,CARGSGGGLRETQYF,TGTGCCAGGGGGTCGGGGGGGGGCCTCCGGGAGACCCAGTACTTC
NA,TRBV3-1,TRBD1,TRBJ2-7,CASSNRGQDEQYF,TGTGCCAGCAGCAACAGGGGGCAAGACGAGCAGTACTTC
NA,TRBV19,NA,TRBJ1-6,CASSSQGQNNSPLHF,TGTGCCAGTAGTTCACAGGGTCAGAATAATTCACCCCTCCACTTT
NA,TRBV10-3,TRBD2,TRBJ2-3,CAISTSGGFYPRTDTQYF,TGTGCCATCAGTACTAGCGGGGGGTTCTATCCCCGCACAGATACGCAGTATTTT
NA,TRBV10-1,TRBD1,TRBJ2-7,CASRTDRAYEQYF,TGCGCCAGCAGAACGGACAGGGCCTACGAGCAGTACTTC
NA,TRBV2,TRBD1,TRBJ2-7,CASRRDRGGGEQYF,TGTGCCAGCAGAAGGGACAGGGGAGGCGGGGAGCAGTACTTC
NA,TRBV19,TRBD1,TRBJ2-2,CASTPQGARGAVF,TGTGCCAGTACCCCCCAGGGGGCTCGGGGAGCTGTTTTT